The 25 T cell receptor beta chains presented below share a single source sample, sequenced in a study of blood T cell repertoires in COVID-19. Sequenced by immunoSEQ multiplex PCR; TCRdb stores in-frame clones only, minus some. The data contain about 66,000 clones, around 83% of them singletons. Sequenced: peripheral blood. The source of these receptors is a man aged 50 to 59 with active COVID-19.

The chain has TRBV7-9 and TRBJ2-1; TRBD2 matches 10 bases. Trimming cost V 5 bases and J 5 bases; bases outside gene matches: 6. The CDR3 has 15 residues. From germline, CDR1 is SEHNR and CDR2 FQNEAQ (reference sequence). CDR3 bases: TGTGCCAGCAGCAAAACTAGCGGGGTAAACAATGAGCAGTTCTTC. Translation: CASSKTSGVNNEQFF.

The chain joins TRBV5-1 to TRBJ1-6; D unresolved. Trimming took off 1 base at V and 8 bases at J, with 13 bases between the two ends. The length of the CDR3 is 15 residues. Germline V gene lookup returns CDR1 SGHRS and CDR2 YFSETQ. In DNA form, the CDR3 reads TGCGCCAGCAGCTTGTCGGGCGGGTTTCATTCACCCCTCCACTTT. Its translation is CASSLSGGFHSPLHF.

The chain has TRBV19 and TRBJ2-2; D possibly corresponds to TRBD2 (6 bases). Trimming pared 6 bases from V and 0 bases from J, leaving 8 bases between. This CDR3 has 14 residues. The germline CDR1 and CDR2 sequences are LNHDA and SQIVND (reference sequence). The CDR3 DNA sequence: TGTGCCAGTAGCGTAGCGGCGAACACCGGGGAGCTGTTTTTT. This codes for CASSVAANTGELFF.

The J gene is TRBJ2-3, the V gene TRBV7-2, with D possibly being TRBD2 (5 bases). V gave up 7 bases and J gave up 1 base, with 15 bases separating them. The CDR3 contains 15 residues. CDR1 and CDR2 (germline): SGHTA, FQGNSA. The CDR3 sequence: CASTLGGPGTDTQYF. CDR3 DNA sequence: TGTGCCAGCACTCTGGGCGGGCCCGGCACAGATACGCAGTATTTT.

This chain joins TRBV6-5 and TRBJ1-1; D is ambiguous. Between the trimmed V and J ends, which lost 4 bases and 4 bases, there was a span of 4 bases. Germline-derived CDR1 and CDR2 are MNHEY and SVGAGI. This CDR3 region has 11 residues. The CDR3 protein is CASSSFTEAFF. CDR3 in DNA: TGTGCCAGCAGTTCTTTCACTGAAGCTTTCTTT.

V and J are TRBV10-3 and TRBJ1-6, with unresolved D. The length of the CDR3 is 12 residues. Germline loops: CDR1 ENHRY, CDR2 SYGVKD. V was cut by 3 bases and J by 6 bases, with 3 bases left in between. CDR3 sequence: CAISDGNSPLHF. The CDR3 nucleotides are TGTGCCATCAGTGACGGTAATTCACCCCTCCACTTT.

This chain joins TRBV4-2 and TRBJ2-1, with 8 bases identical to TRBD1. Trimming at V came to 0 bases and at J to 4 bases, leaving 8 bases not matched to a gene. CDR3 size: 17 residues. Looked up from germline, CDR1 is LGHNA and CDR2 is YNFKEQ. The CDR3 spells CASSQDRRQGLYNEQFF. CDR3 nucleotide sequence: TGTGCCAGCAGCCAAGATAGGAGACAGGGGTTATACAATGAGCAGTTCTTC.

The count of this clone is one. The chain couples TRBV3-1 (or the pseudogene TRBV3-2) to TRBJ1-6; 7 positions agree with TRBD1. The CDR3 covers 17 residues. The V gene's germline CDR1 is LGHDT and CDR2 YNNKEL (reference sequence). With V trimmed by 1 base and J by 6 bases, 9 bases remained unmatched. The CDR3 DNA sequence: TGTGCCAGCAGCCAAGGGGGTTCAGGACAGGCTAATTCACCCCTCCACTTT. Its protein product is CASSQGGSGQANSPLHF.

The chain has TRBV6-5 and TRBJ2-1, with 8 bases matching TRBD1. The CDR3 is made up of 15 amino acids. V gave up 6 bases and J gave up 1 base; unmatched junction bases: 5. Germline loops: CDR1 MNHEY, CDR2 SVGAGI. The DNA for the CDR3 is TGTGCCAGCAGAGCCGGGACAGGATCCTACAATGAGCAGTTCTTC. Its protein is CASRAGTGSYNEQFF.

The V call is TRBV3-1 (or the pseudogene TRBV3-2), the J call TRBJ2-5, with TRBD2 matching 9 bases. From germline, CDR1 is LGHDT and CDR2 YNNKEL (reference sequence). The J segment lost 1 base and the V segment lost 0 bases, leaving 6 bases of the junction unmatched. The CDR3 spans 17 residues. CDR3 coding DNA: TGTGCCAGCAGCCAAGAGGCGCTAGCGGGATCCCAAGAGACCCAGTACTTC. The encoded protein is CASSQEALAGSQETQYF.

The genes are TRBV5-1 and TRBJ2-7; 7 positions match TRBD1. The CDR3 has 14 amino acids. CDR1 is SGHRS, CDR2 YFSETQ, per germline. V lost 3 bases to trimming and J lost 1 base; unmatched junction nucleotides: 4. Here the CDR3 reads CASSSWTGSYEQYF. DNA of the CDR3: TGCGCCAGCAGCTCATGGACAGGTTCCTACGAGCAGTACTTC. The full variable domain, completed using reference TRBV5-1 and TRBJ2-7, is KAGVTQTPRYLIKTRGQQVTLSCSPISGHRSVSWYQQTPGQGLQFLFEYFSETQRNKGNFPGRFSGRQFSNSRSEMNVSTLELGDSALYLCASSSWTGSYEQYFGPGTRLTVT.

The rearrangement links TRBV5-1 to TRBJ1-4, with D perhaps TRBD1 (5 bases). Trimming shortened V by 0 bases and J by 2 bases, and 8 bases separated the two germline ends. The germline V gene has CDR1 SGHRS and CDR2 YFSETQ. The CDR3 runs to 15 residues. The CDR3: CASSLGGATNEKLFF. DNA of the CDR3: TGCGCCAGCAGCTTGGGCGGGGCCACTAATGAAAAACTGTTTTTT.

V is TRBV11-2 and J is TRBJ2-1, with a weak D call TRBD2 (6 bases). This CDR3 spans 16 amino acids. Germline V gene lookup returns CDR1 SGHAT and CDR2 FQNNGV. V lost 3 bases and J 2 bases, leaving 14 bases between the germline ends. The CDR3 nucleotides read TGTGCCAGCAGCTTGGGGGACGGAGGGCCCTACAATGAGCAGTTCTTC. It encodes CASSLGDGGPYNEQFF.

CDR3 in amino acids: CASSHPTGVVVGEQFF. CDR3 sequence (DNA): TGTGCCAGCAGCCACCCGACAGGGGTGGTTGTGGGTGAGCAGTTCTTC. The chain links TRBV9 to TRBJ2-1; 8 bases are a match to TRBD1. From germline, CDR1 is SGDLS and CDR2 YYNGEE. The trim removed 4 bases at V and 9 bases at J, leaving 15 bases unmatched. CDR3 size: 16 residues.

The CDR3 here is CASSPSYGYTF. DNA for the CDR3: TGTGCCAGCAGCCCTTCCTATGGCTACACCTTC. The rearrangement links TRBV7-8 to TRBJ1-2; D uncertain. V gave up 5 bases and J gave up 4 bases, with 5 bases separating them. The length of the CDR3 is 11 residues. The germline CDR1 and CDR2 sequences are SGHVS and FQNEAQ.

This rearrangement joins TRBV5-4 to TRBJ2-2, with a tentative D call TRBD2 (5 bases). CDR3 length: 16 amino acids. Germline CDR1 is SGHNT and CDR2 is YYREEE (reference sequence). V was shortened by 3 bases and J by 5 bases, with 17 bases between the two germline ends. CDR3 loop: CASSSDGSSVTGELFF. Here the CDR3 DNA reads TGTGCCAGCAGCTCAGATGGAAGTAGCGTAACCGGGGAGCTGTTTTTT.

This rearrangement joins TRBV5-6 to TRBJ2-6; possible D gene TRBD1, 5 bases. Germline values: CDR1 SGHDT, CDR2 YYEEEE. The CDR3 runs 15 residues. The V gene lost 2 bases and the J gene lost 4 bases, with 10 bases spanning the gap. The CDR3 protein is CASSFTGSGANVLTF. The CDR3 DNA sequence: TGTGCCAGCAGCTTCACAGGCTCCGGGGCCAACGTCCTGACTTTC.

This clone is a singleton in its sample. V is TRBV18 and J is TRBJ1-2; 7 bases agree with TRBD1. J gave up 4 bases and V 5 bases, and 7 bases lay outside the gene matches. Looked up from germline, CDR1 is KGHSH and CDR2 is LQKENI. There are 14 residues in the CDR3. CDR3 nucleotides: TGTGCCAGCTCAAGTGCCGGGACAGCCTATGGCTACACCTTC. Its translation is CASSSAGTAYGYTF.

This clone occurred a few times. The V call is TRBV20-1, the J call TRBJ2-1; 10 bases fit TRBD2. Germline CDR1 reads DFQATT; CDR2 reads SNEGSKA (reference sequence). The CDR3 totals 15 residues. V shed 3 bases, J shed 8 bases, and the junction held 10 bases outside the gene matches. The CDR3 DNA sequence: TGCAGTGCTAGTGACCCTAGCGGGAGAGGAGATGAGCAGTTCTTC. This translates into CSASDPSGRGDEQFF.

V usage is TRBV2 and J usage is TRBJ1-5, with TRBD1 matching 8 bases. CDR1 is SNHLY and CDR2 is FYNNEI in the germline V gene. The CDR3 extends over 14 amino acids. With 6 bases clipped from V and 6 bases from J, the junction kept 7 bases outside the gene matches. The CDR3 region is CASRYTGGSQPQHF. The CDR3 coding sequence is TGTGCCAGCAGATATACAGGGGGAAGTCAGCCCCAGCATTTT. Full variable domain (outside the CDR3, taken from reference TRBV2 and TRBJ1-5): EPEVTQTPSHQVTQMGQEVILRCVPISNHLYFYWYRQILGQKVEFLVSFYNNEISEKSEIFDDQFSVERPDGSNFTLKIRSTKLEDSAMYFCASRYTGGSQPQHFGDGTRLSIL.

The chain recombines TRBV5-5 with TRBJ1-6, with D possibly TRBD1 on 6 matching bases. Looked up from germline, CDR1 is SGHKS and CDR2 is YYEKEE (reference sequence). V was trimmed by 0 bases and J by 4 bases, leaving 11 bases between them. CDR3 length: 16 residues. The CDR3 sequence: CASSLGTDTYNSPLHF. The CDR3 region has the DNA TGTGCCAGCAGCTTGGGGACAGACACTTATAATTCACCCCTCCACTTT.

The chain joins TRBV13 to TRBJ2-5; D might be TRBD2 (6 bases). The CDR3 consists of 15 residues. V gave up 5 bases and J gave up 6 bases, with 19 bases separating them. The V gene's germline CDR1 is PRHDT and CDR2 FYEKMQ (reference sequence). CDR3 nucleotides: TGTGCCAGCAGCGGGACCCGGGACTTTTTTAAGACCCAGTACTTC. As protein: CASSGTRDFFKTQYF.

V is TRBV7-3 and J is TRBJ1-1; 8 bases agree with TRBD1. The CDR3 has 15 residues. Germline V gene lookup returns CDR1 SGHTA and CDR2 FQGTGA. The ends lost 0 bases at V and 4 bases at J; junction bases unmatched: 4. The CDR3, as DNA: TGTGCCAGCAGCTTAACGGGAGACAGGGGCACTGAAGCTTTCTTT. Its protein is CASSLTGDRGTEAFF.

This chain connects TRBV7-6 to TRBJ2-2; 11 positions match TRBD2. Germline CDR1 SGHVS, CDR2 FNYEAQ. V gave up 1 base and J gave up 6 bases; unmatched junction bases: 7. The CDR3 is 17 amino acids. The chain's CDR3 is CASSLGNSGGAAGELFF. DNA for the CDR3: TGTGCCAGCAGCTTAGGAAATAGCGGGGGGGCCGCCGGGGAGCTGTTTTTT.

The chain uses TRBV5-6 and TRBJ1-2; 9 positions match TRBD1. Germline assignment: CDR1 SGHDT and CDR2 YYEEEE. The J segment lost 2 bases and the V segment lost 4 bases, leaving 3 bases of the junction unmatched. The CDR3 is 14 residues long. The CDR3: CASSSDRGNYGYTF. CDR3 nucleotide sequence: TGTGCCAGCAGCAGCGACAGGGGGAACTATGGCTACACCTTC. The full variable domain, its missing parts supplied by reference TRBV5-6 and TRBJ1-2, is DAGVTQSPTHLIKTRGQQVTLRCSPKSGHDTVSWYQQALGQGPQFIFQYYEEEERQRGNFPDRFSGHQFPNYSSELNVNALLLGDSALYLCASSSDRGNYGYTFGSGTRLTVV.